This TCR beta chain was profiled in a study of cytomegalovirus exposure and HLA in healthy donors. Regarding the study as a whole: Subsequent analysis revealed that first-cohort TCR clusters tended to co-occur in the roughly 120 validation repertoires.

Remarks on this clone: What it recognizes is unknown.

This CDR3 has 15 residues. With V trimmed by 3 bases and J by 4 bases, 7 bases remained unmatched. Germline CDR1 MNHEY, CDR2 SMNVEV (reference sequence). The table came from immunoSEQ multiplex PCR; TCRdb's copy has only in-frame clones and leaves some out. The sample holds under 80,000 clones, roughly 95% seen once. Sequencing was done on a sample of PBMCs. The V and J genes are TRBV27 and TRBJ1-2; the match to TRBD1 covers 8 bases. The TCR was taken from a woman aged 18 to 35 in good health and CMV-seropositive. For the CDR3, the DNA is TGTGCCAGCAGTTTCGCAGGGGGCGCGGCCTATGGCTACACCTTC. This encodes CASSFAGGAAYGYTF.